Below, 28 T cell receptor beta chains from the same sample are listed, as sequenced in a study of CD4 and CD8 cells across lung adenocarcinoma regions. Using its own MiXCR run on the PCR reads, TCRdb lists one record per CDR3 protein. The sample has about 20,000 distinct CDR3 sequences, 51% seen once. The source material was CD8+ T cells from the center of a lung tumor. All receptors derive from a female donor with lung adenocarcinoma. The CD4 and CD8 labels of this study may be unreliable.

V and J are TRBV20-1 and TRBJ2-1, with TRBD2 matching over 8 bases. Gene TRBJ2-5 matches the end of the DNA better, so the J call may be wrong. CDR1 and CDR2 (germline): DFQATT, SNEGSKA (reference sequence). The CDR3 loop spans 14 amino acids. CDR3 DNA: TGCAGTGCTAGAGACCTAGCGGGCGCAGAGACCCAGTACTTC. Its protein is CSARDLAGAETQYF.

This clonotype occurred a few times. The chain couples TRBV6-5 to TRBJ2-5, with no clear D. Matching the DNA end better, TRBJ2-7 makes the J call doubtful. The CDR3 covers 13 residues. Germline CDR1 MNHEY, CDR2 SVGAGI. The CDR3 loop is CASSYGRDYEQYF. CDR3 DNA sequence: TGTGCCAGCAGTTACGGACGTGATTACGAGCAGTACTTC.

This chain joins TRBV6-8 and TRBJ2-1, with TRBD2 as a possible D gene (6 bases). This CDR3 is built from 10 residues. Per the germline V gene, CDR1 is MNHGY and CDR2 is SAAAGT. V lost 3 bases and J lost 15, with 9 bases in between. CDR3 nucleotides: TGTGCCAGCAGTTATCCGGGACTGTTCTTC. This codes for CASSYPGLFF.

V and J are TRBV27 and TRBJ2-1, with 12 bases matching TRBD2. Matching the DNA end better, TRBJ2-5 makes the J call doubtful. Germline loops: CDR1 MNHEY, CDR2 SMNVEV (reference sequence). The CDR3 runs to 14 residues. CDR3 sequence: CASSRGLAGSTQYF. The CDR3 DNA follows: TGTGCCAGCAGCCGCGGACTAGCGGGAAGTACCCAGTACTTC.

The rearrangement uses TRBV6-1 and TRBJ1-2, with 8 bases identical to TRBD1. CDR3 length: 11 residues. Losses at the gene ends were 6 bases for V and 8 bases for J; bases not matched to a gene: 2. CDR1 MNHNS and CDR2 SASEGT come from the germline V gene. The CDR3: CASSTGGGYTF. For the CDR3, the DNA is TGTGCCAGCAGCACAGGGGGGGGCTACACCTTC.

The table lists this clonotype with many counts. V usage is TRBV6-1 and J usage is TRBJ2-2; 14 positions agree with TRBD2. CDR3 size: 18 residues. The germline gives CDR1 MNHNS, CDR2 SASEGT. The V gene end was trimmed by 6 bases and the J gene end by 1 base; junction bases not matched to a gene: 7. In DNA form, the CDR3 reads TGTGCCAGCAGCCGTTCCGGACTAGCGGGGGGGAACACCGGGGAGCTGTTTTTT. Protein product: CASSRSGLAGGNTGELFF.

This chain links TRBV27 with TRBJ2-3; D may be TRBD1 (6 bases). The J call is in doubt because the DNA end fits TRBJ2-7 better. The CDR3 is made up of 14 amino acids. Germline CDR1 reads MNHEY; CDR2 reads SMNVEV (reference sequence). The DNA for the CDR3 is TGTGCGGGCAGTGGGGGCCGTGGAGAACAGACGCAGTACTTC. Its protein is CAGSGGRGEQTQYF.

Comment on this clonotype: No conserved phenylalanine or tryptophan is present at the end of the CDR3, so a read error is the likely explanation. V and J are TRBV10-3 and TRBJ2-5, with 8 nucleotides matching TRBD1. The CDR3 contains 12 residues. The V and J ends lost 10 bases and 4 bases, in that order; junction bases with no gene match: 5. From germline, CDR1 is ENHRY and CDR2 SYGVKD. CDR3 residues: CATRTGRETQYS. The CDR3 DNA follows: TGTGCCACCAGGACAGGGAGAGAGACCCAGTACTCG.

V usage is TRBV6-1 and J usage is TRBJ2-4, with 9 bases fitting TRBD2. CDR3 length: 16 amino acids. J lost 2 bases, V lost 6 bases, and 8 bases had no gene match. The germline CDR1 and CDR2 sequences are MNHNS and SASEGT. The CDR3 DNA sequence: TGTGCCAGCAGGGGCGGGAGGGGCTTTACCAAAAACATTCAGTACTTC. Encoded protein: CASRGGRGFTKNIQYF.

This clonotype appeared many times. CDR3 sequence: CASSYSPAGSSGNTIYF. The CDR3 coding sequence is TGTGCCAGCAGTTACTCGCCGGCCGGGAGCTCTGGAAACACCATATATTTT. The J gene is TRBJ1-3, the V gene TRBV6-5; D call uncertain. The germline V gene encodes CDR1 MNHEY and CDR2 SVGAGI. Trimming took off 0 bases at V and 0 bases at J, with 12 bases between the two ends. The CDR3 consists of 17 residues.

This clonotype was seen repeatedly, ten times or more. This chain uses TRBV4-3 with TRBJ2-1; D unresolved. The DNA end lines up better with TRBJ2-7; the J call may be wrong. The germline CDR1 and CDR2 sequences are LGHNA and YSLEER. The CDR3 loop spans 16 amino acids. The CDR3 DNA is TGCGCCAGCAGCCAAGATATACCGGGCCCTTCCTACGAGCAGTACTTC. Translating it yields CASSQDIPGPSYEQYF.

V is TRBV6-1 and J is TRBJ2-5; D remains unclear. The J call is uncertain, as TRBJ2-7 better fits the DNA end. Germline V gene data show CDR1 as MNHNS and CDR2 as SASEGT. The CDR3 covers 13 residues. CDR3 DNA sequence: TGTGCCAGCAGTGAAGCGCTTGTCAACGAGCAGTACGTC. It is translated as CASSEALVNEQYV.

This clonotype was recorded many times. The genes are TRBV12-3 or TRBV12-4 and TRBJ2-1; no reliable D call. The CDR3 spans 10 residues. V was trimmed by 6 bases and J by 6 bases, leaving 3 bases between them. The CDR3 nucleotides read TGTGCCAGCAGGCTCAATGAGCAGTTCTTC. Translating it yields CASRLNEQFF.

V is TRBV6-1 and J is TRBJ1-4; TRBD1 is a possible D gene (5 bases). The CDR3 covers 15 residues. The germline CDR1 and CDR2 sequences are MNHNS and SASEGT. Trimming shortened V by 3 bases and J by 7 bases, and 15 bases separated the two germline ends. For the CDR3, the DNA is TGTGCCAGCAGTGATATGGCGTTAAGGGGTGAAAAACTGTTTTTT. Protein sequence: CASSDMALRGEKLFF.

This clonotype appeared many times. The V call is TRBV7-2, the J call TRBJ2-1; D might be TRBD1 (5 bases). Near its end, the DNA agrees better with TRBJ2-7, so the J call may be wrong. CDR1 SGHTA and CDR2 FQGNSA come from the germline V gene. This CDR3 has 12 amino acids. CDR3 DNA sequence: TGTGCCAGCAGCTTCCAGGGCTACGAGCAGTACTTC. As protein: CASSFQGYEQYF.

The rearrangement uses TRBV6-5 and TRBJ1-2; D gene uncertain. The CDR3 has 14 amino acids. Trimming removed 0 bases from V and 7 bases from J, with 12 bases in between. Germline-derived CDR1 and CDR2 are MNHEY and SVGAGI. CDR3 in amino acids: CASSYSGLGGGYTF. DNA of the CDR3: TGTGCCAGCAGTTACTCTGGTCTGGGCGGTGGCTACACCTTC.

Remarks on this clonotype: Germline and junction disagree at one end, which may indicate a read error. CDR3 sequence reads: CASRGLGPKDTQYF. The CDR3 bases are TGTGCCAGCAGGGGGCTGGGACCCAAAGATACGCAGTATTTC. The V call is TRBV27, the J call TRBJ2-3, with D perhaps TRBD1 or TRBD2 (5 bases each). The CDR3 extends over 14 amino acids. Germline CDR1 MNHEY, CDR2 SMNVEV (reference sequence).

The chain employs TRBV11-3 and TRBJ2-3; 9 bases match TRBD2. Germline CDR1 and CDR2: SGHNT and YENEEA. The CDR3 loop spans 18 amino acids. J gave up 12 bases and V 5 bases, and 24 bases lay outside the gene matches. CDR3 nucleotide sequence: TGTGCCAGCAGCCCCGGGGCGCGGGGGGGCCGTGGCCCAGAGACCCAGTATTTT. It yields the protein CASSPGARGGRGPETQYF. Based on the CDR3 plus reference TRBV11-3 and TRBJ2-3, the full variable domain is EAGVVQSPRYKIIEKKQPVAFWCNPISGHNTLYWYLQNLGQGPELLIRYENEEAVDDSQLPKDRFSAERLKGVDSTLKIQPAELGDSAVYLCASSPGARGGRGPETQYFGPGTRLTVL.

By share, this clonotype counts as medium-sized. The V gene is TRBV27, the J gene TRBJ1-1; D gene unclear. Germline values: CDR1 MNHEY, CDR2 SMNVEV (reference sequence). This CDR3 has 14 amino acids. V lost 3 bases and J lost 2, with 10 bases in between. The CDR3 here is CASSLLRSNTEAFF. CDR3 in DNA: TGTGCCAGCAGTTTGCTACGGTCCAACACTGAAGCTTTCTTT.

The chain uses TRBV6-1 and TRBJ2-1; 8 positions agree with TRBD2. The DNA matches TRBJ2-7 better at its end, which makes the J call doubtful. The germline CDR1 and CDR2 sequences are MNHNS and SASEGT. This CDR3 has 16 amino acids. CDR3 bases: TGTGCCAGCAGCCTCACAACTGGGCGGGAGGCCTACGAGCAGTACTTC. Encoded protein: CASSLTTGREAYEQYF.

This clonotype came up many times. The chain uses TRBV6-5 and TRBJ2-5, with TRBD1 as a possible D gene (8 bases). V lost 5 bases and J 5 bases, leaving 18 bases between the germline ends. Germline V gives CDR1 MNHEY, CDR2 SVGAGI. This CDR3 has 15 residues. Here the CDR3 reads CASSHTGGAGETQYF. For the CDR3, the DNA is TGTGCCAGCAGTCACACAGGGGGGGCGGGGGAGACCCAGTACTTC.

The chain is built from TRBV6-1 and TRBJ2-5; 8 bases match TRBD2. Germline CDR1 is MNHNS and CDR2 is SASEGT. This CDR3 has 17 amino acids. V lost 6 bases, J lost 4 bases, and 16 bases stayed unmatched. The CDR3 spells CASRGGPGGRVPETQYF. CDR3 DNA: TGTGCCAGCAGGGGGGGGCCGGGGGGGCGCGTCCCAGAGACCCAGTACTTC.

This clonotype was seen repeatedly, ten times or more. The chain has TRBV4-3 and TRBJ2-1, with D perhaps TRBD1 (6 bases). With 5 bases removed from V and 0 bases from J, the gap between germline ends came to 11 bases. The V gene's germline CDR1 is LGHNA and CDR2 YSLEER. The CDR3 loop spans 15 amino acids. This CDR3 reads CASSWTVSSYNEQFF. In nucleotides, the CDR3 is TGCGCCAGCAGCTGGACAGTCAGCTCCTACAATGAGCAGTTCTTC.

This chain connects TRBV27 to TRBJ2-1, with D possibly TRBD1 on 6 matching bases. The V end lost 2 bases, the J end lost 4 bases, and 6 bases lay between the germline ends. The CDR3 extends over 13 amino acids. Germline lookup yields CDR1 MNHEY and CDR2 SMNVEV (reference sequence). DNA of the CDR3: TGTGCCAGCAGTTTAAGGGGGTACAATGAGCAGTTCTTC. The encoded protein is CASSLRGYNEQFF.

As concerns this clonotype: One junction end does not reproduce the germline sequence, and a read error may be involved. The chain recombines TRBV27 with TRBJ2-3, with D tentatively TRBD2 (5 bases). Per the germline V gene, CDR1 is MNHEY and CDR2 is SMNVEV (reference sequence). This CDR3 comprises 15 residues. The CDR3 coding sequence is TGTGGCAGCAGTTCGGGGTTGAGGGGCACAGATACGCAGTATTTT. This gives the protein CGSSSGLRGTDTQYF.

The V gene is TRBV29-1, the J gene TRBJ2-2, with 11 nucleotides matching TRBD2. Germline values: CDR1 SQVTM, CDR2 ANQGSEA. This CDR3 spans 15 amino acids. The ends lost 5 bases at V and 2 bases at J; junction bases unmatched: 4. The CDR3 sequence: CSVQLAGDNTGELFF. Written as DNA, the CDR3 is TGCAGCGTTCAACTAGCGGGGGACAACACCGGGGAGCTGTTTTTT.

This rearrangement joins TRBV20-1 to TRBJ2-2; D ambiguous. V was clipped by 2 bases and J by 8 bases, with 21 bases between them. The germline V gene encodes CDR1 DFQATT and CDR2 SNEGSKA (reference sequence). The CDR3 is 16 residues long. DNA of the CDR3: TGCAGTGCTAGACCGACGGCGCAGGCCCTACCGGGGGAGCTGTTTTTT. It codes for CSARPTAQALPGELFF.

This clonotype was seen ten or more times. Here the CDR3 reads CASSPVSYNEQFF. CDR3 DNA sequence: TGTGCCAGCAGCCCGGTGTCCTACAATGAGCAGTTCTTC. This sequence joins TRBV5-6 and TRBJ2-1; D is uncertain. This CDR3 spans 13 amino acids. Per germline, CDR1 SGHDT and CDR2 YYEEEE. The ends were cut back, 4 bases at V and 1 base at J, with 6 bases in the middle.